The rows below give T cell receptor beta chains drawn from one sample of a study of T cells in Graves' hyperthyroidism and ophthalmopathy. One entry per CDR3 protein, called by TCRdb with MiXCR from the multiplex PCR reads. The sample yields roughly 510,000 distinct CDR3 sequences, over 35% seen once. Source material: peripheral blood or thyroid tissue (not recorded which). These receptor sequences come from an adult woman with Graves' disease, either hyperthyroidism or ophthalmopathy (not recorded which). CDR3s include the opening cysteine and the closing phenylalanine or tryptophan. The order of the fields is clone size, D gene, V gene, J gene, CDR3 DNA, CDR3 protein. D genes are given only for firm matches. Size is stated for part of the rows, as once, few or many counts, or as a class when the clone is expanded.

abundance: many
d_gene: .
v_gene: TRBV4-1
j_gene: TRBJ1-2
CDR3nt: TGCGCCAGCAGCCAAGATTGGGCAGCCTCTTATGGCTACACCTTC
CDR3aa: CASSQDWAASYGYTF

abundance: few
d_gene: .
v_gene: TRBV9
j_gene: TRBJ1-1
CDR3nt: TGTGCCAGCGGAGGAGCTTGGGCTTTCTTT
CDR3aa: CASGGAWAFF

abundance: few
d_gene: .
v_gene: TRBV10-3
j_gene: TRBJ1-1
CDR3nt: TGTGCCATCAGTGAGGAGGGCGCGGGGACTGAAGCTTTCTTT
CDR3aa: CAISEEGAGTEAFF

abundance: once
d_gene: TRBD2
v_gene: TRBV11-1
j_gene: TRBJ2-5
CDR3nt: TGTGCCAGCAGCTTAGTTCAGGCGGGAGGAGAGACCCAGTACTTC
CDR3aa: CASSLVQAGGETQYF

abundance: many
d_gene: TRBD2
v_gene: TRBV7-2
j_gene: TRBJ2-2
CDR3nt: TGTGCCAGCAGCTCAGCGGGGGCGCTAGCGGGAAACACCGGGGAGCTGTTTTTT
CDR3aa: CASSSAGALAGNTGELFF

abundance: many
d_gene: TRBD2
v_gene: TRBV2
j_gene: TRBJ2-2
CDR3nt: TGTGCCAGCAAAGGACTAGCGGCAGGGAACACCGGGGAGCTGTTTTTT
CDR3aa: CASKGLAAGNTGELFF

abundance: .
d_gene: .
v_gene: TRBV7-9
j_gene: TRBJ1-1
CDR3nt: TGTGCCAGCAGTTTAAGGCAGGACCCTGAAGCTTTCTTT
CDR3aa: CASSLRQDPEAFF

abundance: .
d_gene: .
v_gene: TRBV7-2
j_gene: TRBJ1-2
CDR3nt: TGTGCCAGCAGCCGCACAGGGTTTAGCTATGGCTACACCTTC
CDR3aa: CASSRTGFSYGYTF

abundance: few
d_gene: .
v_gene: TRBV25-1
j_gene: TRBJ2-5
CDR3nt: TGTGCCAGCAGTGACTTAGGTGGAGGGGGAGAGACCCAGTACTTC
CDR3aa: CASSDLGGGGETQYF

abundance: many
d_gene: .
v_gene: TRBV7-9
j_gene: TRBJ2-5
CDR3nt: TGTGCCAGCAGCTTAGCGTTCAGCAGCACCCAAGAGACCCAGTACTTC
CDR3aa: CASSLAFSSTQETQYF

abundance: .
d_gene: TRBD2
v_gene: TRBV2
j_gene: TRBJ2-7
CDR3nt: TGTGCCAGCAGCCCGACCGGGACTAGCGTCTACGAGCAGTACTTC
CDR3aa: CASSPTGTSVYEQYF

abundance: .
d_gene: .
v_gene: TRBV20-1
j_gene: TRBJ1-4
CDR3nt: TGCAGTTTAGCGCTGGGGAGGGATCATGAAAAACTGTTTTTT
CDR3aa: CSLALGRDHEKLFF

abundance: .
d_gene: .
v_gene: TRBV2
j_gene: TRBJ2-1
CDR3nt: TGTGCCAGCAGGAATCTCGGACTCTACTACAATGAGCAGTTCTTC
CDR3aa: CASRNLGLYYNEQFF

abundance: .
d_gene: .
v_gene: TRBV15
j_gene: TRBJ2-5
CDR3nt: TGTGCCACCAGCAGAGATTGGGTGGAAAGAGAGACCCAGTACTTC
CDR3aa: CATSRDWVERETQYF

abundance: .
d_gene: .
v_gene: TRBV29-1
j_gene: TRBJ2-5
CDR3nt: TGCAGCGTTTTTTCGGCCCAGACCCAAGAGACCCAGTACTTC
CDR3aa: CSVFSAQTQETQYF

abundance: few
d_gene: TRBD2
v_gene: TRBV6-5
j_gene: TRBJ2-2
CDR3nt: TGTGCCAGCACCACCGGGGGGTCAAAGTCCGGGGAGCTGTTTTTT
CDR3aa: CASTTGGSKSGELFF

abundance: .
d_gene: .
v_gene: TRBV29-1
j_gene: TRBJ1-4
CDR3nt: TGCAGCGTCGTAAATACAGGAGGGGTAGATGAAAAACTGTTTTTT
CDR3aa: CSVVNTGGVDEKLFF

abundance: many
d_gene: TRBD1
v_gene: TRBV2
j_gene: TRBJ1-5
CDR3nt: TGTGCCAGCAGTCGTCAGGGGACAGCCGCCAATCAGCCCCAGCATTTT
CDR3aa: CASSRQGTAANQPQHF

abundance: .
d_gene: TRBD2
v_gene: TRBV10-2
j_gene: TRBJ2-7
CDR3nt: TGCGCCACCATAGCGGGGACGGTATACGAGCAGTACTTC
CDR3aa: CATIAGTVYEQYF

abundance: many
d_gene: .
v_gene: TRBV29-1
j_gene: TRBJ2-5
CDR3nt: TGCAGCGTTGTTCCCCCCGGGGAGACCCAGTACTTC
CDR3aa: CSVVPPGETQYF

abundance: once
d_gene: .
v_gene: TRBV20-1
j_gene: TRBJ2-7
CDR3nt: TGCAGTGCTAGAGATCTGGGAAGGCAGTACTTC
CDR3aa: CSARDLGRQYF

abundance: many
d_gene: .
v_gene: TRBV28
j_gene: TRBJ1-6
CDR3nt: TGTGCCAGCAGCACAGGGTACGGTTCACCCCTCCACTTT
CDR3aa: CASSTGYGSPLHF

abundance: many
d_gene: .
v_gene: TRBV11-2
j_gene: TRBJ2-5
CDR3nt: TGTGCCAGCAGCCCTCGGTCAGTCGGCGAGACCCAGTACTTC
CDR3aa: CASSPRSVGETQYF

abundance: many
d_gene: .
v_gene: TRBV6-5
j_gene: TRBJ1-1
CDR3nt: TGTGCCAGCAGTTACTCCCACACCGCTGAAGCTTTCTTT
CDR3aa: CASSYSHTAEAFF

abundance: many
d_gene: TRBD1
v_gene: TRBV6-2/TRBV6-3
j_gene: TRBJ1-2
CDR3nt: TGTGCCAGCAGTCAGACAGGGAATAACTATGGCTACACCTTC
CDR3aa: CASSQTGNNYGYTF

abundance: .
d_gene: TRBD1
v_gene: TRBV2
j_gene: TRBJ2-2
CDR3nt: TGTGCCAGCAGTGAAAAGACAGGGGCCGGGGAGCTGTTTTTT
CDR3aa: CASSEKTGAGELFF

abundance: .
d_gene: TRBD1
v_gene: TRBV7-6
j_gene: TRBJ1-3
CDR3nt: TGTGCCAGCAGCGTTGAAGACAGGGGCCAACGAAACACCATATATTTT
CDR3aa: CASSVEDRGQRNTIYF

abundance: many
d_gene: TRBD2
v_gene: TRBV7-9
j_gene: TRBJ2-5
CDR3nt: TGTGCCAGCTCGACGGGGGGGAACCAAGAGACCCAGTACTTC
CDR3aa: CASSTGGNQETQYF

abundance: .
d_gene: .
v_gene: TRBV20-1
j_gene: TRBJ2-1
CDR3nt: TGCAGTGCTGGCCGTTGGGGCAATGAGCAGTTCTTC
CDR3aa: CSAGRWGNEQFF

abundance: .
d_gene: .
v_gene: TRBV7-6
j_gene: TRBJ2-7
CDR3nt: TGTGCCAGCAGCTCAACTTCGGGTTTCCACGAGCAGTACTTC
CDR3aa: CASSSTSGFHEQYF

abundance: .
d_gene: .
v_gene: TRBV28
j_gene: TRBJ2-5
CDR3nt: TGTGCCAGCAGTTTGCTTAACCAAGAGACCCAGTACTTC
CDR3aa: CASSLLNQETQYF

abundance: .
d_gene: TRBD1
v_gene: TRBV25-1
j_gene: TRBJ2-2
CDR3nt: TGTGCCAGCAGTGCCTTATTAGGACAGGGGGCTGGCGGGGAGCTGTTTTTT
CDR3aa: CASSALLGQGAGGELFF

abundance: .
d_gene: .
v_gene: TRBV12-3/TRBV12-4
j_gene: TRBJ2-7
CDR3nt: TGTGCCAGCAGCAACCCCCCCTACGAGCAGTACTTC
CDR3aa: CASSNPPYEQYF

abundance: .
d_gene: .
v_gene: TRBV19
j_gene: TRBJ2-7
CDR3nt: TGTGCCAGTAGTATTCGCGCGGGGTCAGTGAACTACGAGCAGTACTTC
CDR3aa: CASSIRAGSVNYEQYF

abundance: many
d_gene: .
v_gene: TRBV19
j_gene: TRBJ1-1
CDR3nt: TGTGCCAGTAGTATTTGGGGGCGGAACACTGAAGCTTTCTTT
CDR3aa: CASSIWGRNTEAFF

abundance: once
d_gene: TRBD2
v_gene: TRBV29-1
j_gene: TRBJ2-5
CDR3nt: TGCAGCGTTGTAGTAGCGGGACCCCTCCAAGAGACCCAGTACTTC
CDR3aa: CSVVVAGPLQETQYF

abundance: .
d_gene: .
v_gene: TRBV9
j_gene: TRBJ1-5
CDR3nt: TGTGCCAGCAGCGTAGATGGTAATAGCAATCAGCCCCAGCATTTT
CDR3aa: CASSVDGNSNQPQHF

abundance: few
d_gene: .
v_gene: TRBV11-2
j_gene: TRBJ1-2
CDR3nt: TGTGCCAGCAGCCCGAGGACGGTCTATGGCTACACCTTC
CDR3aa: CASSPRTVYGYTF

abundance: few
d_gene: .
v_gene: TRBV20-1
j_gene: TRBJ1-2
CDR3nt: TGCAGTGCTTCAGACAGAAACTATGGCTACACCTTC
CDR3aa: CSASDRNYGYTF

abundance: .
d_gene: .
v_gene: TRBV10-3
j_gene: TRBJ2-5
CDR3nt: TGTGCCATCAGTGAACGGGAGACGCAAAAGACCCAGTACTTC
CDR3aa: CAISERETQKTQYF

abundance: .
d_gene: TRBD1
v_gene: TRBV5-1
j_gene: TRBJ2-2
CDR3nt: TGCGCCAGCAGCTTACAGGGACAGGGCGGCGGGGAGCTGTTTTTT
CDR3aa: CASSLQGQGGGELFF

abundance: .
d_gene: .
v_gene: TRBV20-1
j_gene: TRBJ1-2
CDR3nt: .
CDR3aa: CSAGVVGSGNTF

abundance: many
d_gene: .
v_gene: TRBV3-1
j_gene: TRBJ1-6
CDR3nt: TGTGCCAGCAGCCAAGAGCGGCCTGGTTATTCACCCCTCCACTTT
CDR3aa: CASSQERPGYSPLHF

abundance: .
d_gene: .
v_gene: TRBV7-9
j_gene: TRBJ2-7
CDR3nt: TGTGCCAGCATTTCCGGGACGGTCGTGGCCTACGAGCAGTACTTC
CDR3aa: CASISGTVVAYEQYF

abundance: .
d_gene: .
v_gene: TRBV20-1
j_gene: TRBJ2-5
CDR3nt: TGCAGTGCTAGGCCGGGAGTTGACCAAGAGACCCAGTACTTC
CDR3aa: CSARPGVDQETQYF

abundance: .
d_gene: TRBD1
v_gene: TRBV29-1
j_gene: TRBJ2-5
CDR3nt: TGCAGCGTTGGAGGGGGCGTTAACCAAGAGACCCAGTACTTC
CDR3aa: CSVGGGVNQETQYF

abundance: few
d_gene: TRBD1
v_gene: TRBV2
j_gene: TRBJ2-2
CDR3nt: TGTGCCAGCAGTGAGGACAGGGACACCGGGGAGCTGTTTTTT
CDR3aa: CASSEDRDTGELFF